Listed below are T cell receptor beta chains from one sample, sequenced in a study of T cell responses to AZD1222 COVID-19 vaccine. The repertoire was sequenced with immunoSEQ multiplex PCR; TCRdb's copy has only in-frame clones and lacks some. Among some 180,000 clones listed, 70% to 90% were seen once. Source: peripheral blood, taken on day 0 of AZD1222 vaccination. These TCRs come from an adult in good health. Both conserved end residues are part of each CDR3. The D gene is left open where the match is weak. Size tells how often a clone was seen (once, few, many) or the class of an expanded clone, and some rows leave it out.

j_call d_call clone_size v_call cdr3_nt cdr3_aa
TRBJ1-6 - - TRBV2 TGTGCCAGCAGTGTAAGCCGAGCCACCCTCCACTTT CASSVSRATLHF
TRBJ1-1 - - TRBV7-2 TGTGCCAGCAGCTTACAGGGGAGTGGGACTGAAGCTTTCTTT CASSLQGSGTEAFF
TRBJ1-5 - - TRBV6-2/TRBV6-3 TGTGCCAGCAGTTACGCCCAGTTTAGCAATCAGCCCCAGCATTTT CASSYAQFSNQPQHF
TRBJ2-7 - - TRBV6-2/TRBV6-3 TGTGCCAGCAGCAGCTCTTGGGGGGGCAAGGACGAGCAGTACTTC CASSSSWGGKDEQYF
TRBJ1-1 TRBD1 few TRBV28 TGTGCCAGCAGGTCCTACGCAGGGGGCACTGAAGCTTTCTTT CASRSYAGGTEAFF
TRBJ1-2 TRBD1 - TRBV19 TGTGCCAGTAGTACCGGGACAGGGGATGACTATGGCTACACCTTC CASSTGTGDDYGYTF
TRBJ2-2 TRBD2 - TRBV7-3 TGTGCCAGCAGCTTTCTAGCGGGAAGCACCGGGGAGCTGTTTTTT CASSFLAGSTGELFF
TRBJ2-7 TRBD2 - TRBV4-2 TGTGCCAGCAGCCAAGTAGGACCCGATCAGGCGGGAGCGAACGAGCAGTACTTC CASSQVGPDQAGANEQYF
TRBJ1-5 - few TRBV21-1 TGTGCCAGCAGCAGTAGGACAGGGACTAGCAATCAGCCCCAGCATTTT CASSSRTGTSNQPQHF
TRBJ1-5 - - TRBV6-5 TGTGCCAGCAGCGTACAGGGAAATCAGCCCCAGCATTTT CASSVQGNQPQHF
TRBJ2-2 - - TRBV9 TGTGCGTCAGCTCGGTTTGGGACCGGGGAGCTGTTTTTT CASARFGTGELFF
TRBJ2-3 - - TRBV21-1 TGTGCCAGCAGCCCGACGGACAGGGGAACAGATACGCAGTATTTT CASSPTDRGTDTQYF
TRBJ1-5 TRBD1 once TRBV7-6 TGTGCCAGCAGCTTGGGGACAGGGAGCAATCAGCCCCAGCATTTT CASSLGTGSNQPQHF
TRBJ2-3 - - TRBV12-3/TRBV12-4 TGTGCCAGCAGTGCCTCCCACGGGACCGTCGTGTATTTT CASSASHGTVVYF
TRBJ1-6 TRBD1 - TRBV7-9 TGTGCCAGCAGCTCCCTGACAGGGGCTAATTCACCCCTCCACTTT CASSSLTGANSPLHF
TRBJ2-1 TRBD1 - TRBV7-3 TGTGCCAGCAGCTCCGACAGGGGCTCCTACAATGAGCAGTTCTTC CASSSDRGSYNEQFF
TRBJ2-7 - - TRBV19 TGTGCCAGTAGTCCCTCGTCAGGGTACGAGCAGTACTTC CASSPSSGYEQYF
TRBJ1-6 - - TRBV18 TGTGCCAGCTCACCAGTCAGCGGTCGTGGTGACTCACCCCTCCACTTT CASSPVSGRGDSPLHF
TRBJ1-1 TRBD1 - TRBV10-3 TGTGCCGTATCCCCCCGACAGGGCGGGAACACTGAAGCTTTCTTT CAVSPRQGGNTEAFF
TRBJ2-2 - - TRBV9 TGTGCCAGCAGCGCGAACACCGGGGAGCTGTTTTTT CASSANTGELFF
TRBJ1-5 - - TRBV27 TGTGCCAGCAGTTTGGGGGGAGTTGGGAATCAGCCCCAGCATTTT CASSLGGVGNQPQHF
TRBJ2-3 TRBD2 - TRBV10-3 TGTGCCATCAGAGTGAAGCGGGGGGGCACAGATACGCAGTATTTT CAIRVKRGGTDTQYF
TRBJ1-6 - - TRBV4-3 TGCGCCAGCAGCCAAGATTGGACCTATAATTCACCCCTCCACTTT CASSQDWTYNSPLHF
TRBJ2-2 TRBD1 - TRBV7-9 TGTGCCACACTTGCGGACAGGGCGAACACCGGGGAGCTGTTTTTT CATLADRANTGELFF
TRBJ2-7 TRBD1 - TRBV10-2 TGCGCCAGCAGTGAGTGGACAGGGGGGTACGAGCAGTACTTC CASSEWTGGYEQYF
TRBJ2-6 - - TRBV6-2/TRBV6-3 TGTGCCAGCAGTTACGGGCCAGACGGCTCTGGGGCCAACGTCCTGACTTTC CASSYGPDGSGANVLTF
TRBJ2-2 TRBD2 - TRBV15 TGTGCCACCAGCAGAGAGGCTAGCGGGGCTAACACCGGGGAGCTGTTTTTT CATSREASGANTGELFF
TRBJ2-5 TRBD2 - TRBV10-1 TGCGCCAGCAGTGCGGGGGGAGAGACCCAGTACTTC CASSAGGETQYF
TRBJ2-1 - - TRBV24-1 TGTGCCACCGGAGAGGGCCATGAGCAGTTCTTC CATGEGHEQFF
TRBJ2-7 - few TRBV24-1 TGTGCCACGCAGGTCGGCACCAAGGGCGAGCAGTACTTC CATQVGTKGEQYF
TRBJ2-7 - - TRBV6-2/TRBV6-3 TGTGCCAGCAGTTACTCGATATCTCTCGAGCAGTACTTC CASSYSISLEQYF
TRBJ1-5 - few TRBV7-9 TGTGCCAGCAGCTTAGAGCAGGGAGGGCAGCCCCAGCATTTT CASSLEQGGQPQHF
TRBJ2-3 - - TRBV9 TGTGCCAGCAGCGGTACAGGGCTGGATACGCAGTATTTT CASSGTGLDTQYF
TRBJ1-1 - - TRBV9 TGTGCCAGCAGCGGGGTGAGGGGGAACACTGAAGCTTTCTTT CASSGVRGNTEAFF
TRBJ2-3 TRBD2 - TRBV5-6 TGTGCCAGCAGCTTGTCTAGCGGGGGGACAGATACGCAGTATTTT CASSLSSGGTDTQYF
TRBJ2-3 - - TRBV28 TGTGCCAGCACCCAAGGGGGTATAGATACGCAGTATTTT CASTQGGIDTQYF
TRBJ1-2 TRBD1 - TRBV11-2 TGTGCCAGCAGCTTAGAAGCAGGACAGGGGTATGGCTACACCTTC CASSLEAGQGYGYTF
TRBJ2-7 - - TRBV15 TGTGCCACCAGCGGACGGAAGAGCGGCGCCCCATCGGGGGAGCAGTACTTC CATSGRKSGAPSGEQYF
TRBJ2-1 - - TRBV18 TGTGCCAGCTCACCCCCGGGACAACCGAAGGTGCAGTTCTTC CASSPPGQPKVQFF
TRBJ2-2 - - TRBV2 TGTGCCAGCAGCCCGAGGACCGGGGAGCTGTTTTTT CASSPRTGELFF
TRBJ1-2 - - TRBV6-6 TGTGCCAGCAGTTACTCGGGTGAGGCTAACTATGGCTACACCTTC CASSYSGEANYGYTF
TRBJ2-2 TRBD2 - TRBV24-1 TGTGCCACCAGTGATATCGGGACTAGCGGGACCGGGGAGCTGTTTTTT CATSDIGTSGTGELFF
TRBJ2-1 - - TRBV19 TGTGCCAGTAGTACTGTGGATTACAATGAGCAGTTCTTC CASSTVDYNEQFF
TRBJ2-4 - - TRBV3-1/TRBV3-2 TGTGCCAGCAGCCAGACCTCCGGGACAACAAACATTCAGTACTTC CASSQTSGTTNIQYF
TRBJ2-3 TRBD1 - TRBV25-1 TGTGCCACATGGTCCAAGGACAGGGGCACAGATACGCAGTATTTT CATWSKDRGTDTQYF
TRBJ2-5 - - TRBV7-3 TGTGCCAGCAGCTCCTCAGGAGGGCCATGGGAGACCCAGTACTTC CASSSSGGPWETQYF
TRBJ2-5 TRBD2 - TRBV11-2 TGTGCCAGCAGCTTAGAGTCAGGGTCTAGCGGGAGCCAAGAGACCCAGTACTTC CASSLESGSSGSQETQYF
TRBJ1-4 - once TRBV28 TGTGCCAGCACCCCGGGGGGGGCAAATGAAAAACTGTTTTTT CASTPGGANEKLFF
TRBJ2-5 - once TRBV11-3 TGTGCCAGCAGCTTGGGAGGACTGAAAGAAGAGACCCAGTACTTC CASSLGGLKEETQYF
TRBJ2-3 TRBD2 - TRBV3-1/TRBV3-2 TGTGCCAGCAGAAGCGGGGGCGGGCTAACAGATACGCAGTATTTT CASRSGGGLTDTQYF
TRBJ1-4 - once TRBV2 TGTGCCATTGCGTACGTTGGGGCAGGCGCTAATGAAAAACTGTTTTTT CAIAYVGAGANEKLFF
TRBJ2-3 TRBD2 - TRBV5-4 TGTGCCAGCAGCGGACGAGCGGGGTCTTCGGGAGATACGCAGTATTTT CASSGRAGSSGDTQYF
TRBJ1-2 TRBD1 once TRBV25-1 TGTGCCAGCAGTGAAAAGGGACAGGGACGTGGCTACACCTTC CASSEKGQGRGYTF
TRBJ2-6 - - TRBV29-1 TGCAGCGTTGTCCCGGGAACCTCTGGGGCCAACGTCCTGACTTTC CSVVPGTSGANVLTF
TRBJ2-7 - few TRBV7-9 TGTGCCAGCAGCTTAGGGGCCAGGGACGAGCAGTACTTC CASSLGARDEQYF
TRBJ1-5 - - TRBV30 TGTGCCTGGGATAGGAGAGGGGATCAGCCCCAGCATTTT CAWDRRGDQPQHF
TRBJ2-1 - - TRBV28 TGTGCCAGCAGTTTCCTCCAGGGGCAATACAATGAGCAGTTCTTC CASSFLQGQYNEQFF
TRBJ2-7 TRBD1 - TRBV5-1 TGCGCCAGCAGCCCGGACAGGGCCTACGAGCAGTACTTC CASSPDRAYEQYF